This T cell receptor (beta chain) was obtained from a study of T cell repertoires in cytomegalovirus infection. Study-wide context: Public TCR beta signatures were indicative of both CMV infection and a matching HLA type.

Via MiXCR, TCRdb re-called the reads, giving one row per CDR3 protein. The data show about 310,000 distinct CDR3 sequences, with just under 25% seen just once and about an eighth held by the top ten. This clonotype has at least ten counts. The antigen is not known. The sample was cultured PBMCs, taken from culture after CMV antigen stimulation. The TCR sequence derives from a human donor in good health (CMV status not recorded). Some clones in this sample may be carry-over from other donors' samples.

The CDR3 DNA is TGTGCCAGCCTATTCAGGGAAATTGTCGAGACCCAGTACTTC. It translates to CASLFREIVETQYF. The rearrangement joins TRBV2 to TRBJ2-5; maybe TRBD1 (5 bases). The CDR3 extends over 14 amino acids. Germline CDR1 and CDR2: SNHLY and FYNNEI. With 8 bases removed from V and 5 bases from J, the gap between germline ends came to 18 bases.